This TCR beta chain stems from a study of naive CD8 T cells in extremely preterm neonates. Sorted cells: live naive CD8+ T cells, CD45RA+CCR7+, Annexin V-negative. Method: immunoSEQ multiplex PCR; TCRdb's copy keeps in-frame clones and lacks some. Of about 7,100 clones in the sample, 95% to 98% were seen once. Germline V lookup: CDR1 MGHRA, CDR2 YSYEKL. This CDR3 spans 15 amino acids. Trimming at V came to 1 base and at J to 6 bases, leaving 3 bases not matched to a gene. The source material was naive CD8+ T cells from blood. The J gene is TRBJ1-4, the V gene TRBV4-1, with 9 bases matching TRBD1. The TCR was taken from a human donor in good health. This CDR3 is CASSQADRGHEKLFF. DNA for the CDR3: TGCGCCAGCAGCCAAGCGGACAGGGGACATGAAAAACTGTTTTTT.